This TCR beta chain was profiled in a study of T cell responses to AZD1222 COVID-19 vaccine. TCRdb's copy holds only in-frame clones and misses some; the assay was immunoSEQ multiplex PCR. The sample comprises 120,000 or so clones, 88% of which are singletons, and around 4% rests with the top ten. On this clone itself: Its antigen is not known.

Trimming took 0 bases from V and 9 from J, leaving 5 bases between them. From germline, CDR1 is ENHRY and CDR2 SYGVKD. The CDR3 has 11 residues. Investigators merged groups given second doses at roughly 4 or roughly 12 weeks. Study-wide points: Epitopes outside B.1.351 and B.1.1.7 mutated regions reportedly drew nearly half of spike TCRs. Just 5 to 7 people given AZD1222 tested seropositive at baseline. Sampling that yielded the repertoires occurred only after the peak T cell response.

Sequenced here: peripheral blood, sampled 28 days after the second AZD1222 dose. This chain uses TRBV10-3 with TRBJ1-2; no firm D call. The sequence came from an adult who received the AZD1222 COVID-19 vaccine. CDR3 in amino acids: CAISESDRYTF. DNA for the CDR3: TGTGCCATCAGTGAGTCAGACCGCTACACCTTC.